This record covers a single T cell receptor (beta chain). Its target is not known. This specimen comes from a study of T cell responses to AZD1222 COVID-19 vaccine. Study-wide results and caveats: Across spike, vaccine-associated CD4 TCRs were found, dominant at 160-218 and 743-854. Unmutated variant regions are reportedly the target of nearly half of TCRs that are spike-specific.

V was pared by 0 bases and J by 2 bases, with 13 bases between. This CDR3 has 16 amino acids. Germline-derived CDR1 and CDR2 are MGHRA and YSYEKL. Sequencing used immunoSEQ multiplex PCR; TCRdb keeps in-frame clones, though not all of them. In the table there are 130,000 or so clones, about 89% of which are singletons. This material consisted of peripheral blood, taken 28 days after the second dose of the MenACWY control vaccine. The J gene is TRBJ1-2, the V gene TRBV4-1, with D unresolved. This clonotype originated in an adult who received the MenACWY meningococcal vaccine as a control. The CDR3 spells CASSQDPTGSNYGYTF. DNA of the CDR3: TGCGCCAGCAGCCAAGATCCGACCGGGTCGAACTATGGCTACACCTTC.